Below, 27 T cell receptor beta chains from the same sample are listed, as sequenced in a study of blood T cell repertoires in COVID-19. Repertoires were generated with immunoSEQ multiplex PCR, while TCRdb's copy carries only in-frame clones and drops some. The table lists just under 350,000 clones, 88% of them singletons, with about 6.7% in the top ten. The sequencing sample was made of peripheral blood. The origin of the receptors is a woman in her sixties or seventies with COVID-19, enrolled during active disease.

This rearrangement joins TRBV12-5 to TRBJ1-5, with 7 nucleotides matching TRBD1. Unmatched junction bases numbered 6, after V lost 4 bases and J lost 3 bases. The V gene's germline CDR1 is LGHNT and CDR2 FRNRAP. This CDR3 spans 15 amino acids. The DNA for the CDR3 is TGTGCTAGTGGTTCCGGGACAGCTACCAATCAGCCCCAGCATTTT. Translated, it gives CASGSGTATNQPQHF.

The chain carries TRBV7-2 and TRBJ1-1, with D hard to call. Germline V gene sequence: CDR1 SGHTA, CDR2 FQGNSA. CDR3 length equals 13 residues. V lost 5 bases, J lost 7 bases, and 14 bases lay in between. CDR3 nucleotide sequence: TGTGCCAGCAGCACTAGTAGAGGGCTTGAAGCTTTCTTT. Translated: CASSTSRGLEAFF.

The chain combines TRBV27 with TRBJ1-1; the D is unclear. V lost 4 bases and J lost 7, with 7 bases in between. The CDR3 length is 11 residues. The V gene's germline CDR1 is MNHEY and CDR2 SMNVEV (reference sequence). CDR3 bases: TGTGCCAGCAGTTCCGGTCGTGAAGCTTTCTTT. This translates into CASSSGREAFF.

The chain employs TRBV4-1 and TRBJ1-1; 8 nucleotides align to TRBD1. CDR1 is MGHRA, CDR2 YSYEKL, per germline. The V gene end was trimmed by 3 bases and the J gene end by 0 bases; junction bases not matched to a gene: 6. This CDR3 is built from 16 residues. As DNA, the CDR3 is TGCGCCAGCAGCCAGGACAGGGCTGTCATGAACACTGAAGCTTTCTTT. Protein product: CASSQDRAVMNTEAFF.

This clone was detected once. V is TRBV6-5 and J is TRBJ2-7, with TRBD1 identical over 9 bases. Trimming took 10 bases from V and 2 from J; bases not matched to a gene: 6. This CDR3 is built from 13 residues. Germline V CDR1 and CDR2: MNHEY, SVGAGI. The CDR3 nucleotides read TGTGCCACGGTTACAGGGGGCCCCTACGAGCAGTACTTC. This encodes CATVTGGPYEQYF.

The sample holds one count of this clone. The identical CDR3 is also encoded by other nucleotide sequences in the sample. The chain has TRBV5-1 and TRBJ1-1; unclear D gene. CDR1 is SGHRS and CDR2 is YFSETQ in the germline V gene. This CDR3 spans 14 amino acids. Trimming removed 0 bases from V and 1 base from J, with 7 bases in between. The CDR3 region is CASSLGAGNTEAFF. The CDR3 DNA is TGCGCCAGCAGCTTGGGGGCGGGGAACACTGAAGCTTTCTTT.

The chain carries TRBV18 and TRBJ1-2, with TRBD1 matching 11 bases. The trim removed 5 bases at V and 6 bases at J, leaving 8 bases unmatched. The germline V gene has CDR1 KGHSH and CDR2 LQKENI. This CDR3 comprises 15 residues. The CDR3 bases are TGTGCCAGCTCATATGGGACAGGGGGATCGGATGGCTACACCTTC. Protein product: CASSYGTGGSDGYTF.

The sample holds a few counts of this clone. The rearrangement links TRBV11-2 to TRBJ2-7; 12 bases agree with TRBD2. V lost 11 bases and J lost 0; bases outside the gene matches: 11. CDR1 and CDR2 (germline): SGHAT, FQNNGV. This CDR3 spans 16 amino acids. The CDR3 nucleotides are TGTGCCCGCGGGCTAGCGGGGGGGGGTAGCTCCTACGAGCAGTACTTC. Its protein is CARGLAGGGSSYEQYF.

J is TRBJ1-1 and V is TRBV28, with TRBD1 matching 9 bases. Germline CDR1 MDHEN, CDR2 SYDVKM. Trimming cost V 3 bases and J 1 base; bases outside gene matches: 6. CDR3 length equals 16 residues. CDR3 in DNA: TGTGCCAGCAGTTTCCGACGGGGACAGGGGAACACTGAAGCTTTCTTT. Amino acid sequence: CASSFRRGQGNTEAFF. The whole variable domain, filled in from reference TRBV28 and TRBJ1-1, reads DVKVTQSSRYLVKRTGEKVFLECVQDMDHENMFWYRQDPGLGLRLIYFSYDVKMKEKGDIPEGYSVSREKKERFSLILESASTNQTSMYLCASSFRRGQGNTEAFFGQGTRLTVV.

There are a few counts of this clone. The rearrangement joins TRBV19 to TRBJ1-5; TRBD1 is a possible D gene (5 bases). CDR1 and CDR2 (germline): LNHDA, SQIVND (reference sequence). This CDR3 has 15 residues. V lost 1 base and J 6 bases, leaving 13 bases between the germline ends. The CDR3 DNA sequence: TGTGCCAGTAGTATAGGGGCAGGGAATGGTCAGCCCCAGCATTTT. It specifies CASSIGAGNGQPQHF.

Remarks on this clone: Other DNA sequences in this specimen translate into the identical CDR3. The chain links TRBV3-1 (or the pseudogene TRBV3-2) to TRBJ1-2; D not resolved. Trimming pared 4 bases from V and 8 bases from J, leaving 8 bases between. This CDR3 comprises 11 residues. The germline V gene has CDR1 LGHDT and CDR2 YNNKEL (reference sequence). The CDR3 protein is CASSLGGGYTF. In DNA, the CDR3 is TGTGCCAGCAGCCTCGGAGGAGGCTACACCTTC.

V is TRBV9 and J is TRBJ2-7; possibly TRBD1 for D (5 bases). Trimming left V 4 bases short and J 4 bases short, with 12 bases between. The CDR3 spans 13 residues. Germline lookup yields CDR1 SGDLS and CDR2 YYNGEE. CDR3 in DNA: TGTGCCAGCAGCCCACCAGACAGTTACGAGCAGTACTTC. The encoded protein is CASSPPDSYEQYF. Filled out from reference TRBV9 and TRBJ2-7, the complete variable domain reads DSGVTQTPKHLITATGQRVTLRCSPRSGDLSVYWYQQSLDQGLQFLIQYYNGEERAKGNILERFSAQQFPDLHSELNLSSLELGDSALYFCASSPPDSYEQYFGPGTRLTVT.

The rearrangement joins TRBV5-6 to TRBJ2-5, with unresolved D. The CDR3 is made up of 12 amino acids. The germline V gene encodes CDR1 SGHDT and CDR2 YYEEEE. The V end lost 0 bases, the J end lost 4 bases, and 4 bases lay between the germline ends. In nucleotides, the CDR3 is TGTGCCAGCAGCTTGGTAGCAGAGACCCAGTACTTC. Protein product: CASSLVAETQYF.

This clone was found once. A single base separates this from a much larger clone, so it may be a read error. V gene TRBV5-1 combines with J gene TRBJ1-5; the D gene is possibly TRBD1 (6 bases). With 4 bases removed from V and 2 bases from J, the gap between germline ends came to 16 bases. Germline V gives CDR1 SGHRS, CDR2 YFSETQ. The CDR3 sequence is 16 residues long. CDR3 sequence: CASSAGGIGGNQPQHF. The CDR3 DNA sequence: TGCGCCAGCAGCGCGGGGGGCATTGGGGGCAATCAGCCCCAGCATTTT.

The DNA for the CDR3 is TGCGCCAGCAGTGACCGAGGGGACAACCAAGAGACCCAGTACTTC. Protein product: CASSDRGDNQETQYF. The gene calls are TRBV10-1 and TRBJ2-5; D may be TRBD1 (6 bases). CDR3 length: 15 amino acids. The V gene's germline CDR1 is WNHNN and CDR2 SYGVQD (reference sequence). V lost 3 bases and J 0 bases, leaving 11 bases between the germline ends.

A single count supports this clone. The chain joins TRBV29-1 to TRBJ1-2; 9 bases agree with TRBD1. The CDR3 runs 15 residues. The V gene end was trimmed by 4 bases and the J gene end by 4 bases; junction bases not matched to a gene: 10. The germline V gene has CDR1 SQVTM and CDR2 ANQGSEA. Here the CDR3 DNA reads TGCAGCGTTGGGCGGGACAGGGATTTAACCTATGGCTACACCTTC. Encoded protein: CSVGRDRDLTYGYTF.

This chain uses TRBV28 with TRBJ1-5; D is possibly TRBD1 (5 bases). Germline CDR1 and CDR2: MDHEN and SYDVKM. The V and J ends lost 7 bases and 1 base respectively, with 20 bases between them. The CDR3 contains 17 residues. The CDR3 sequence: CASITRWGSLSNQPQHF. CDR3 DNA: TGTGCCAGCATCACAAGGTGGGGCTCCCTCAGCAATCAGCCCCAGCATTTT. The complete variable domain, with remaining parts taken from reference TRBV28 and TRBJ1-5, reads DVKVTQSSRYLVKRTGEKVFLECVQDMDHENMFWYRQDPGLGLRLIYFSYDVKMKEKGDIPEGYSVSREKKERFSLILESASTNQTSMYLCASITRWGSLSNQPQHFGDGTRLSIL.

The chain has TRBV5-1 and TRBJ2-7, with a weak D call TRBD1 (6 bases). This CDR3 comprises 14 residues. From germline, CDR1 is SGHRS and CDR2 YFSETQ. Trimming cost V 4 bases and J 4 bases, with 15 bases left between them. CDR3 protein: CASSTGRDKYEQYF. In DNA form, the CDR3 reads TGCGCCAGCAGCACAGGGAGAGACAAATACGAGCAGTACTTC. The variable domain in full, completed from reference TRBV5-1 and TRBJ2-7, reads KAGVTQTPRYLIKTRGQQVTLSCSPISGHRSVSWYQQTPGQGLQFLFEYFSETQRNKGNFPGRFSGRQFSNSRSEMNVSTLELGDSALYLCASSTGRDKYEQYFGPGTRLTVT.

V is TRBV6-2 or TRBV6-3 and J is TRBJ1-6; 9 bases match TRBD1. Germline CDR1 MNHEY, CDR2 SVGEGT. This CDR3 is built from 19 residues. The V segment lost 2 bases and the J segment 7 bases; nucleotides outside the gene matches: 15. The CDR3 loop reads CASSYRTGDAEWVNSPLHF. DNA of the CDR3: TGTGCCAGCAGTTACCGGACAGGGGACGCCGAATGGGTAAATTCACCCCTCCACTTT.

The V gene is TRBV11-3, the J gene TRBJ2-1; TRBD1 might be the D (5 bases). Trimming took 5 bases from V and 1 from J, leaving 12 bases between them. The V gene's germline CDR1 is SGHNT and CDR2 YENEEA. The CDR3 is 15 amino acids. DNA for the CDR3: TGTGCCAGCAGCCTTACCCAGGGATCCTACAATGAGCAGTTCTTC. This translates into CASSLTQGSYNEQFF.

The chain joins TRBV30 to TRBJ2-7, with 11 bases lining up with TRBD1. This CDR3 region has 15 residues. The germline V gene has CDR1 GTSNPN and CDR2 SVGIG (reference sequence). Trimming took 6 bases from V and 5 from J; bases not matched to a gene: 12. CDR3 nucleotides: TGTGCCTGCCACCCCGGGACAGGGGGAATAGACGAGCAGTACTTC. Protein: CACHPGTGGIDEQYF.

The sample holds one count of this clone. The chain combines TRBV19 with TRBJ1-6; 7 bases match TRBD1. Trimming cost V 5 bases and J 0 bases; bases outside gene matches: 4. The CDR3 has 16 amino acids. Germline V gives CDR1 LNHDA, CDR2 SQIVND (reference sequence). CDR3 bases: TGTGCCAGTAGTCCCCGACAGGGCTCCTATAATTCACCCCTCCACTTT. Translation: CASSPRQGSYNSPLHF.

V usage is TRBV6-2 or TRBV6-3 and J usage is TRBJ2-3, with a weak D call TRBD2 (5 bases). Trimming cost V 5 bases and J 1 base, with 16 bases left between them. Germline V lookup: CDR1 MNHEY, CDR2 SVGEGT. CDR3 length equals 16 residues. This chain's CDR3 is CASSPWTGKGTDTQYF. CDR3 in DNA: TGTGCCAGCAGTCCATGGACGGGGAAAGGCACAGATACGCAGTATTTT.

CDR3 protein: CASSKVSQGASEAFF. The CDR3 DNA is TGTGCCAGCAGCAAAGTCTCCCAGGGGGCGTCTGAAGCTTTCTTT. The chain links TRBV21-1 to TRBJ1-1; TRBD1 is taken as the D call from the table, unchecked against the DNA. TRBV21-1 is a pseudogene locus. This CDR3 has 15 amino acids.

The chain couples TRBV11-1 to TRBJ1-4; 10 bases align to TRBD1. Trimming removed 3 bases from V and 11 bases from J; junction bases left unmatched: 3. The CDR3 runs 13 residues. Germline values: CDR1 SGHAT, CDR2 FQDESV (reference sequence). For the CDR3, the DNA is TGTGCCAGCAGCTTGGGGACAGGGGAGAAACTGTTTTTT. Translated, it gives CASSLGTGEKLFF.

This chain's CDR3 is CASSYGTVSEQYF. CDR3 nucleotides: TGTGCCAGCAGTTACGGGACAGTTTCCGAGCAGTACTTC. The chain recombines TRBV6-5 with TRBJ2-7, with 7 bases aligning to TRBD1. The V and J ends lost 2 bases and 6 bases, in that order; junction bases with no gene match: 4. In germline, CDR1 is MNHEY, CDR2 SVGAGI. This CDR3 contains 13 residues.

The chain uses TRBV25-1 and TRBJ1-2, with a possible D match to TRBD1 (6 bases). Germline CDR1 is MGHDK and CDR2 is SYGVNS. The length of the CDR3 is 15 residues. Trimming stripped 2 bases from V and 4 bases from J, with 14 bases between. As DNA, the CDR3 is TGTGCCAGCAGTGAAGGGGGCCGGCAGGGCTATGGCTACACCTTC. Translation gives CASSEGGRQGYGYTF.